This TCR beta chain was profiled in a study of graft-versus-host responses after intestinal transplantation. Study at large: Anti-thymocyte globulin induction was given to all recipients, followed by tacrolimus and steroids for around three years.

The table came from immunoSEQ multiplex PCR; TCRdb's copy has only in-frame clones and leaves some out. The table includes fewer than 150,000 clones, around nine tenths detected once. The study, taken as a whole, reports: Declines in HvG clones occurring early post-transplant were associated with peak circulating GvH clone levels. Recipient marrow harbored GvH clones, some of which surfaced first in ileum or blood.

This clone turned up a few times. The antigen is undetermined. With 4 bases removed from V and 7 bases from J, the gap between germline ends came to 17 bases. The CDR3 extends over 16 amino acids. Looked up from germline, CDR1 is LNHDA and CDR2 is SQIVND (reference sequence). Material: unstimulated CD4+ T cells sorted from spleen or lymph node cells, obtained before intestinal transplant. The clonotype comes from a human donor who received an intestinal transplant. This chain uses TRBV19 with TRBJ1-6; D is possibly TRBD1 (6 bases). DNA of the CDR3: TGTGCCAGTAGTAATACCCGACAGGTAGGAAATTCACCCCTCCACTTT. It codes for CASSNTRQVGNSPLHF.